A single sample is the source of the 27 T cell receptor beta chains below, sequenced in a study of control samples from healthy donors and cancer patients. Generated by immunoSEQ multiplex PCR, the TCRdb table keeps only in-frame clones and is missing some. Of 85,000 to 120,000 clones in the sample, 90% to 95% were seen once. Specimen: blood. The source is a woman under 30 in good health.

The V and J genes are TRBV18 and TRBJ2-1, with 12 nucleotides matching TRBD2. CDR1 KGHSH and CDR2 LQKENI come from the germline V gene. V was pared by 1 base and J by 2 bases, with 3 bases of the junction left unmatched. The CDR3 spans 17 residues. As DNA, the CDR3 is TGTGCCAGCTCACCACGTACTAGCGGGGGGACCTACAATGAGCAGTTCTTC. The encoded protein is CASSPRTSGGTYNEQFF.

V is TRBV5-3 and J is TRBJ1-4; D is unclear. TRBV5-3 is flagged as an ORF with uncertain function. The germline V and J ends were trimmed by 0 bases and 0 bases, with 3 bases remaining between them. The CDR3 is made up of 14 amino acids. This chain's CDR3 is CARSLGSTNEKLFF. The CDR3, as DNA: TGTGCCAGAAGCTTGGGGTCAACTAATGAAAAACTGTTTTTT.

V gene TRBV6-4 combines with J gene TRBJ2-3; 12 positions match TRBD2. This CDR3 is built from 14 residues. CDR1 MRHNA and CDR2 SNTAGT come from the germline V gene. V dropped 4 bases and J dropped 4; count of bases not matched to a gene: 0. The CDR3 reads CASSGTSGADTQYF. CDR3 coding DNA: TGTGCCAGCAGTGGGACTAGCGGGGCAGATACGCAGTATTTT.

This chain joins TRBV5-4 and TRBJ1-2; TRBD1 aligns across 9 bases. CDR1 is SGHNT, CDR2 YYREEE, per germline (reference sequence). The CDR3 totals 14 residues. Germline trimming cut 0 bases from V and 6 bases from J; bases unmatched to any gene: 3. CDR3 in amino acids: CASSLVGTGNGYTF. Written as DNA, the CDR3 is TGTGCCAGCAGCTTGGTTGGGACAGGGAATGGCTACACCTTC.

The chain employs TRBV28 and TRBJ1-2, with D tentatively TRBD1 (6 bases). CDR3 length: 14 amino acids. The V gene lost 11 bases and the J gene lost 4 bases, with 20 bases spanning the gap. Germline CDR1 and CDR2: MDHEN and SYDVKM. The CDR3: CASTGGHEGYGYTF. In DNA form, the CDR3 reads TGTGCCTCCACTGGGGGACACGAAGGCTATGGCTACACCTTC.

The CDR3 loop reads CASSPSGTGRTGELFF. In DNA form, the CDR3 reads TGTGCCAGTAGTCCATCCGGGACAGGGCGCACCGGGGAGCTGTTTTTT. The chain uses TRBV19 and TRBJ2-2, with TRBD1 identical over 9 bases. V lost 5 bases and J lost 4; bases outside the gene matches: 8. From germline, CDR1 is LNHDA and CDR2 SQIVND (reference sequence). The CDR3 has 16 residues.

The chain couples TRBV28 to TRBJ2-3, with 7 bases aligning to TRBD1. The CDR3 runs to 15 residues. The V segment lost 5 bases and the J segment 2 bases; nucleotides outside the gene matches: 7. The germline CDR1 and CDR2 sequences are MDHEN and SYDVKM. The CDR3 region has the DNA TGTGCCAGCAGTCCACAGGGGCAGTTCACAGATACGCAGTATTTT. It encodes CASSPQGQFTDTQYF. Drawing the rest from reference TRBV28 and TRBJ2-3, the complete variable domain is DVKVTQSSRYLVKRTGEKVFLECVQDMDHENMFWYRQDPGLGLRLIYFSYDVKMKEKGDIPEGYSVSREKKERFSLILESASTNQTSMYLCASSPQGQFTDTQYFGPGTRLTVL.

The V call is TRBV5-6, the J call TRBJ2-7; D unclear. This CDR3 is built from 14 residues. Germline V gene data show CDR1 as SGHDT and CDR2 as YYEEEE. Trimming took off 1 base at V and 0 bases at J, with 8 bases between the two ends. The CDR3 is CASSLRPTSYEQYF. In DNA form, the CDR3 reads TGTGCCAGCAGCTTGCGACCCACCTCCTACGAGCAGTACTTC.

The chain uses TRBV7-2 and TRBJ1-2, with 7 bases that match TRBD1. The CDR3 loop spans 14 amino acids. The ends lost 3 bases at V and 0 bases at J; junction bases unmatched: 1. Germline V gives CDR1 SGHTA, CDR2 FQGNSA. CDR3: CASSFDRANYGYTF. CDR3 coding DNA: TGTGCCAGCAGCTTCGACAGGGCTAACTATGGCTACACCTTC.

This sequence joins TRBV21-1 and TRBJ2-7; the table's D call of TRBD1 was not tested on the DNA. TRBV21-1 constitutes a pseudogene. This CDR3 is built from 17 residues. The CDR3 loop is CASSTRTGGPSSYEQYF. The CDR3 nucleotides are TGTGCCAGCAGCACCCGGACAGGGGGCCCGAGCTCCTACGAGCAGTACTTC.

The CDR3 loop is CASTHDTEAFF. The CDR3 nucleotides read TGTGCCTCCACCCATGACACTGAAGCTTTCTTT. The rearrangement uses TRBV10-3 and TRBJ1-1; no clear D gene. V lost 11 bases and J 3 bases, leaving 10 bases between the germline ends. Germline V gene data show CDR1 as ENHRY and CDR2 as SYGVKD. This CDR3 has 11 residues.

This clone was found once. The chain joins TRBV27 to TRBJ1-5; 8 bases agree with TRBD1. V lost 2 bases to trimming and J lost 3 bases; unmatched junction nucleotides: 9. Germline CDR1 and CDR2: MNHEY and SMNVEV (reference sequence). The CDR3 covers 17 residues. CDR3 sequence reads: CASSLRSPTGDNQPQHF. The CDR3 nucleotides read TGTGCCAGCAGTTTAAGGTCTCCGACAGGGGACAATCAGCCCCAGCATTTT.

The CDR3 DNA reads as TGTGCCAGCAGCCCCCGACCTCTGGCCAGCACAGATACGCAGTATTTT. Its protein is CASSPRPLASTDTQYF. The V and J genes are TRBV3-1 (or the pseudogene TRBV3-2) and TRBJ2-3; no reliable D call. Germline V gene sequence: CDR1 LGHDT, CDR2 YNNKEL (reference sequence). The CDR3 extends over 16 amino acids. Trimming cost V 4 bases and J 0 bases, with 14 bases left between them.

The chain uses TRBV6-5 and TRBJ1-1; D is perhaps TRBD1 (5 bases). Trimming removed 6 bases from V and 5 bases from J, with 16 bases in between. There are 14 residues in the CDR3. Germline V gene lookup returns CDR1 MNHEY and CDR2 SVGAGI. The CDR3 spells CASSQIRWGTEAFF. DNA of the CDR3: TGTGCCAGCAGCCAGATTAGATGGGGGACTGAAGCTTTCTTT.

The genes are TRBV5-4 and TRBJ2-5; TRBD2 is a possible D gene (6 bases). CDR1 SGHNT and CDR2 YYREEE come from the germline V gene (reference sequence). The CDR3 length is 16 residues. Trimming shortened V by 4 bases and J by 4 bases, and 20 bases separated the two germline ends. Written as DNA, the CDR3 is TGTGCCAGCAGCCCAGGGCGGGGCCGTTTCCCAGAGACCCAGTACTTC. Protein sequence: CASSPGRGRFPETQYF.

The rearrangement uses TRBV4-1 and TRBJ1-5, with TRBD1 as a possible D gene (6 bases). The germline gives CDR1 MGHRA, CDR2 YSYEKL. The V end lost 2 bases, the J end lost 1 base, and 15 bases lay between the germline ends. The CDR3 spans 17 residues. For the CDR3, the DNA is TGCGCCAGCAGCCAACCCCGGGAGGGACAAAGCAATCAGCCCCAGCATTTT. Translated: CASSQPREGQSNQPQHF.

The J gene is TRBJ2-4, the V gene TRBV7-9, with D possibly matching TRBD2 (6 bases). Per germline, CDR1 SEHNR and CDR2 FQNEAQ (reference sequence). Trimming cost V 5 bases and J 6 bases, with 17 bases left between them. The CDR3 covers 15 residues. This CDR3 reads CASSPTGQGGNIQYF. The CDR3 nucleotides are TGTGCCAGCAGCCCCACGGGCCAGGGAGGAAACATTCAGTACTTC.

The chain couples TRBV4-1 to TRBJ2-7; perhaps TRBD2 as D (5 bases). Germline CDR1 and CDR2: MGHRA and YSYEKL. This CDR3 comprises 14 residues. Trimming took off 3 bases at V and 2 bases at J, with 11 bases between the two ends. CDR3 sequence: CASSQEEGTYEQYF. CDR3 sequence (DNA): TGCGCCAGCAGCCAGGAGGAAGGGACCTACGAGCAGTACTTC.

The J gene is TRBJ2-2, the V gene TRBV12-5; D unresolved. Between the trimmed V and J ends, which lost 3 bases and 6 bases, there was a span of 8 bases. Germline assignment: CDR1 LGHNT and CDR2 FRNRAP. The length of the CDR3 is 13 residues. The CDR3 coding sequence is TGTGCTAGTGGTTTCCAGGCCCCCGGGGAGCTGTTTTTT. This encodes CASGFQAPGELFF. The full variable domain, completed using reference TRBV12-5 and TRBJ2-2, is DARVTQTPRHKVTEMGQEVTMRCQPILGHNTVFWYRQTMMQGLELLAYFRNRAPLDDSGMPKDRFSAEMPDATLATLKIQPSEPRDSAVYFCASGFQAPGELFFGEGSRLTVL.

CDR3 bases: TGTGCCAGTAGTATCGAGTGGGGGTTGGAGACCCAGTACTTC. Protein sequence: CASSIEWGLETQYF. The chain links TRBV19 to TRBJ2-5; perhaps D is TRBD1 or TRBD2 (5 bases each). Trimming took off 3 bases at V and 5 bases at J, with 13 bases between the two ends. The CDR3 contains 14 residues. Germline CDR1 and CDR2: LNHDA and SQIVND (reference sequence).

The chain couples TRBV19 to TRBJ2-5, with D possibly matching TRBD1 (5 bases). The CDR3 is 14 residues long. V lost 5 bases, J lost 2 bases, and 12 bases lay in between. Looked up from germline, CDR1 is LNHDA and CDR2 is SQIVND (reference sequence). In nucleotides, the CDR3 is TGTGCCAGTAGTTTAACGACAGCACAAGAGACCCAGTACTTC. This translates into CASSLTTAQETQYF.

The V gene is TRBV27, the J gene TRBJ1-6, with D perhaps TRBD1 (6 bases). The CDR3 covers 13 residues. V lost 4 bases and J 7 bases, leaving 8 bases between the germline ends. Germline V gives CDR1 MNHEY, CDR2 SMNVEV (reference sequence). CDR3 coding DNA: TGTGCCAGCAGTTGGGGGCCAAATTCACCCCTCCACTTT. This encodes CASSWGPNSPLHF.

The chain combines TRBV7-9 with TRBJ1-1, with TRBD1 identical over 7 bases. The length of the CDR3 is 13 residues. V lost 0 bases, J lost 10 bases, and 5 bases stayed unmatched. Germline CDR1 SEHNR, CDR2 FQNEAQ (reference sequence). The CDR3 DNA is TGTGCCAGCAGCTTAGCCCCGGACAGGAGAGCTTTCTTT. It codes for CASSLAPDRRAFF.

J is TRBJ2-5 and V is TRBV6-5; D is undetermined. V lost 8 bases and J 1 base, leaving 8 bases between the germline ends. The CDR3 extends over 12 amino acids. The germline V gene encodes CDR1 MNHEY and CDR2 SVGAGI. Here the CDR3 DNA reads TGTGCCAGCGCGTCCTTCCAAGAGACCCAGTACTTC. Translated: CASASFQETQYF.

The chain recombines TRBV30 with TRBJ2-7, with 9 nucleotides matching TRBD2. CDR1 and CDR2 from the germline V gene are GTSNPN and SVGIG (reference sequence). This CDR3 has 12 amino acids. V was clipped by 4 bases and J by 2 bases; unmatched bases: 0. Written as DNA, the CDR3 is TGTGCCTGGACTAGCGGGGCCTACGAGCAGTACTTC. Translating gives CAWTSGAYEQYF.

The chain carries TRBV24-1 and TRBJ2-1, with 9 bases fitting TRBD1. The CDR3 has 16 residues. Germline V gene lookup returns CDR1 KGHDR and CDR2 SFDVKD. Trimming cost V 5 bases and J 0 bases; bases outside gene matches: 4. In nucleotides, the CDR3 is TGTGCCACCAGTGGTCCGGGACAGGGCTCCTACAATGAGCAGTTCTTC. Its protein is CATSGPGQGSYNEQFF.

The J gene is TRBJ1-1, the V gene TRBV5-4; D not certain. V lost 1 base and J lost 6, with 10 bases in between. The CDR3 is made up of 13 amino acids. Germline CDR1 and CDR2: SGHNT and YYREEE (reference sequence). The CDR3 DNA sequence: TGTGCCAGCAGCTTGCCGGGAGGACCTGAAGCTTTCTTT. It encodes CASSLPGGPEAFF.